The 25 T cell receptor beta chains presented below share a single source sample, sequenced in a study of cytomegalovirus exposure and HLA in healthy donors. In the PCR, 60 Vbeta and 13 Jbeta primers were used. TCRdb's copy holds only in-frame clones and misses some; the assay was immunoSEQ multiplex PCR. The repertoire holds 95,000 to 150,000 clones, more than 55% seen once, with about 1.6% in the top ten. The sample consisted of PBMCs. Receptors originate from a man younger than 30 in good health and CMV-seronegative.

Only a few counts were recorded for this clone. V and J are TRBV25-1 and TRBJ2-1, with D possibly matching TRBD2 (6 bases). This CDR3 spans 14 amino acids. Trimming stripped 3 bases from V and 7 bases from J, with 13 bases between. Germline V gene data show CDR1 as MGHDK and CDR2 as SYGVNS. CDR3: CASSDHGGANEQFF. The CDR3 DNA reads TGTGCCAGCAGTGACCACGGAGGGGCTAATGAGCAGTTCTTC.

The rearrangement links TRBV6-4 to TRBJ2-3, with 9 bases fitting TRBD1. The CDR3 is 14 amino acids. J gave up 4 bases and V 6 bases, and 5 bases lay outside the gene matches. CDR1 and CDR2 from the germline V gene are MRHNA and SNTAGT. The CDR3 coding sequence is TGTGCCAGCAGACGGGACAGGGCCGCAGATACGCAGTATTTT. Translated, it gives CASRRDRAADTQYF.

The CDR3 region is CASSLAGTSEETQYF. CDR3 DNA sequence: TGTGCCAGCAGCTTAGCGGGGACTAGCGAGGAGACCCAGTACTTC. This rearrangement joins TRBV7-2 to TRBJ2-5; TRBD2 matches 10 bases. The germline V gene encodes CDR1 SGHTA and CDR2 FQGNSA. The CDR3 extends over 15 amino acids. V was clipped by 0 bases and J by 5 bases; unmatched bases: 3.

The CDR3 spells CASLTSGSYNEQFF. The DNA of the CDR3 is TGTGCCAGCCTAACTAGCGGGTCCTACAATGAGCAGTTCTTC. This chain connects TRBV6-6 to TRBJ2-1, with 9 positions matching TRBD2. Germline lookup yields CDR1 MNHNY and CDR2 SVGAGI (reference sequence). The CDR3 runs 14 residues. The trim removed 8 bases at V and 1 base at J, leaving 3 bases unmatched.

The chain employs TRBV15 and TRBJ1-2; 10 bases are shared with TRBD1. Looked up from germline, CDR1 is LNHNV and CDR2 is YYDKDF (reference sequence). This CDR3 is 14 amino acids long. V trimming: 1 base; J trimming: 6 bases; junction bases outside the gene matches: 2. CDR3 DNA: TGTGCCACCAGCAGAGTGGACAGGGGGGATGGCTACACCTTC. Amino acid sequence: CATSRVDRGDGYTF.

The genes are TRBV5-1 and TRBJ1-1; D possibly corresponds to TRBD1 (5 bases). The CDR3 runs to 15 residues. Trimming took off 8 bases at V and 1 base at J, with 18 bases between the two ends. CDR1 and CDR2 from the germline V gene are SGHRS and YFSETQ. The CDR3 loop reads CASFISPGQNTEAFF. CDR3 DNA sequence: TGCGCCAGTTTTATCTCGCCAGGACAGAACACTGAAGCTTTCTTT.

J is TRBJ2-7 and V is TRBV10-3; TRBD2 aligns across 14 bases. This CDR3 has 16 amino acids. The trim removed 7 bases at V and 4 bases at J, leaving 9 bases unmatched. Germline V lookup: CDR1 ENHRY, CDR2 SYGVKD. The CDR3 DNA follows: TGTGCCATCAATAAGGGGACTAGCGGGAGCATTTACGAGCAGTACTTC. Residues: CAINKGTSGSIYEQYF.

V usage is TRBV28 and J usage is TRBJ1-3; weak D call: TRBD1 (5 bases). The germline V gene has CDR1 MDHEN and CDR2 SYDVKM. This CDR3 spans 15 amino acids. V gave up 3 bases and J gave up 0 bases, with 9 bases separating them. The CDR3 DNA is TGTGCCAGCAGTTTGGGGCAGAGCTCTGGAAACACCATATATTTT. It is translated as CASSLGQSSGNTIYF.

The chain employs TRBV7-9 and TRBJ2-7; tentative D call: TRBD1 (5 bases). The CDR3 is made up of 14 amino acids. The V gene's germline CDR1 is SEHNR and CDR2 FQNEAQ (reference sequence). Trimming cost V 0 bases and J 2 bases, with 8 bases left between them. The CDR3 region has the DNA TGTGCCAGCAGCTTAGCCGGACAAACCTACGAGCAGTACTTC. It yields the protein CASSLAGQTYEQYF.

V gene TRBV5-1 combines with J gene TRBJ2-1, with D possibly matching TRBD1 (6 bases). V was trimmed by 4 bases and J by 6 bases, leaving 11 bases between them. The CDR3 is made up of 13 amino acids. CDR1 is SGHRS and CDR2 is YFSETQ in the germline V gene. The CDR3 sequence: CASSTRTANEQFF. CDR3 sequence (DNA): TGCGCCAGCAGCACTAGGACAGCCAATGAGCAGTTCTTC.

The J gene is TRBJ2-6, the V gene TRBV9, with 7 bases lining up with TRBD1. Germline trimming cut 3 bases from V and 9 bases from J; bases unmatched to any gene: 9. The CDR3 spans 15 residues. The germline CDR1 and CDR2 sequences are SGDLS and YYNGEE. The CDR3 DNA reads as TGTGCCAGCAGCGCTGAGGGACAGCCCGACAACGTCCTGACTTTC. It specifies CASSAEGQPDNVLTF. Looking up the rest from reference TRBV9 and TRBJ2-6 gives the full variable domain: DSGVTQTPKHLITATGQRVTLRCSPRSGDLSVYWYQQSLDQGLQFLIQYYNGEERAKGNILERFSAQQFPDLHSELNLSSLELGDSALYFCASSAEGQPDNVLTFGAGSRLTVL.

This clone has a handful of counts. The V and J genes are TRBV6-1 and TRBJ1-1; D might be TRBD1 (5 bases). The germline V and J ends were trimmed by 2 bases and 5 bases, with 9 bases remaining between them. CDR1 and CDR2 from the germline V gene are MNHNS and SASEGT. This CDR3 comprises 13 residues. CDR3 DNA: TGTGCCAGCAGTGAACAGGGTACGACTGAAGCTTTCTTT. Translating gives CASSEQGTTEAFF.

The chain has TRBV4-2 and TRBJ2-1, with 9 positions matching TRBD1. Germline CDR1 and CDR2: LGHNA and YNFKEQ. J gave up 8 bases and V 0 bases, and 8 bases lay outside the gene matches. The CDR3 length is 16 residues. CDR3 region: CASSQEGQGIMDEQFF. DNA of the CDR3: TGTGCCAGCAGCCAAGAGGGACAGGGAATAATGGATGAGCAGTTCTTC.

The chain is built from TRBV6-1 and TRBJ2-3, with 10 bases that match TRBD1. Germline V CDR1 and CDR2: MNHNS, SASEGT. With 2 bases clipped from V and 5 bases from J, the junction kept 4 bases outside the gene matches. The CDR3 consists of 15 residues. CDR3 DNA: TGTGCCAGCAGTGAATATGGACAGGGGGTAGATACGCAGTATTTT. Amino acids: CASSEYGQGVDTQYF.

The genes are TRBV18 and TRBJ2-5, with a possible D match to TRBD1 (6 bases). Germline CDR1 reads KGHSH; CDR2 reads LQKENI. Trimming shortened V by 5 bases and J by 11 bases, and 36 bases separated the two germline ends. The CDR3 sequence is 19 residues long. CDR3 sequence: CASSAKQGTHNSYGMEQYF. The CDR3 region has the DNA TGTGCCAGCTCAGCCAAACAGGGAACTCACAATTCATACGGCATGGAGCAGTACTTC.

The rearrangement joins TRBV30 to TRBJ1-4, with a weak D call TRBD1 (6 bases). Per germline, CDR1 GTSNPN and CDR2 SVGIG (reference sequence). Trimming took 2 bases from V and 4 from J, leaving 11 bases between them. The CDR3 is 14 amino acids. CDR3 DNA: TGTGCCTGGAGTAAGGGCAGGGGTAATGAAAAACTGTTTTTT. It encodes CAWSKGRGNEKLFF.

V is TRBV28 and J is TRBJ2-1, with 7 bases identical to TRBD2. CDR1 is MDHEN and CDR2 is SYDVKM in the germline V gene. This CDR3 has 15 residues. Germline trimming cut 2 bases from V and 5 bases from J; bases unmatched to any gene: 6. The CDR3 is CASSLPWTRDNEQFF. For the CDR3, the DNA is TGTGCCAGCAGTTTACCCTGGACTAGAGACAATGAGCAGTTCTTC.

The chain recombines TRBV19 with TRBJ2-1, with a tentative D call TRBD2 (6 bases). Trimming removed 4 bases from V and 5 bases from J, with 12 bases in between. Germline V lookup: CDR1 LNHDA, CDR2 SQIVND (reference sequence). This CDR3 region has 14 residues. As DNA, the CDR3 is TGTGCCAGTAGTACCGTGCGGGGAAACAATGAGCAGTTCTTC. Its protein product is CASSTVRGNNEQFF. Full variable domain (outside the CDR3, taken from reference TRBV19 and TRBJ2-1): DGGITQSPKYLFRKEGQNVTLSCEQNLNHDAMYWYRQDPGQGLRLIYYSQIVNDFQKGDIAEGYSVSREKKESFPLTVTSAQKNPTAFYLCASSTVRGNNEQFFGPGTRLTVL.

V and J are TRBV10-3 and TRBJ1-1, with D tentatively TRBD1 (5 bases). Trimming removed 5 bases at V and 6 bases at J, with 13 bases between. Germline CDR1 ENHRY, CDR2 SYGVKD. The CDR3 runs 13 residues. The CDR3 reads CAISLGGLAEAFF. For the CDR3, the DNA is TGTGCCATCAGTTTGGGGGGGTTGGCTGAAGCTTTCTTT.

The chain is built from TRBV28 and TRBJ1-4; no firm D call. The CDR3 length is 14 residues. The germline V gene has CDR1 MDHEN and CDR2 SYDVKM. Trimming removed 8 bases at V and 4 bases at J, with 14 bases between. Here the CDR3 DNA reads TGTGCCAGCGGTGGGCTGGTCTTTAATGAAAAACTGTTTTTT. Translation gives CASGGLVFNEKLFF.

This sequence joins TRBV9 and TRBJ2-1; 7 bases are shared with TRBD2. The junction had 4 bases not matched to a gene; V was cut back by 4 bases and J by 0 bases. Germline CDR1 reads SGDLS; CDR2 reads YYNGEE. This CDR3 contains 15 residues. CDR3 nucleotides: TGTGCCAGCAGCCCGCGGGGGAACTCCTACAATGAGCAGTTCTTC. This codes for CASSPRGNSYNEQFF.

The CDR3 DNA reads as TGTGCCAGCAGTTTCAGGACTAGCGTCGGATCCAATGAGCAGTTCTTC. It yields the protein CASSFRTSVGSNEQFF. J is TRBJ2-1 and V is TRBV6-6, with TRBD2 identical over 9 bases. Germline trimming cut 4 bases from V and 6 bases from J; bases unmatched to any gene: 10. CDR1 and CDR2 from the germline V gene are MNHNY and SVGAGI (reference sequence). CDR3 length equals 16 residues.

The chain carries TRBV4-1 and TRBJ1-2, with 9 bases that match TRBD1. Trimming cost V 3 bases and J 5 bases; bases outside gene matches: 7. The CDR3 consists of 15 residues. Germline CDR1 is MGHRA and CDR2 is YSYEKL. The CDR3 DNA is TGCGCCAGCAGCCAGGCTCCGGGACAGGGATATGGCTACACCTTC. The encoded protein is CASSQAPGQGYGYTF.

The V and J genes are TRBV5-4 and TRBJ2-5; 7 bases agree with TRBD1. V was clipped by 0 bases and J by 4 bases; unmatched bases: 6. This CDR3 contains 15 residues. The V gene's germline CDR1 is SGHNT and CDR2 YYREEE (reference sequence). The CDR3 here is CASSLAGAGGETQYF. DNA of the CDR3: TGTGCCAGCAGCTTGGCCGGGGCAGGGGGAGAGACCCAGTACTTC.

J is TRBJ2-7 and V is TRBV6-1; the match to TRBD2 covers 8 bases. The germline CDR1 and CDR2 sequences are MNHNS and SASEGT. Trimming cost V 7 bases and J 3 bases; bases outside gene matches: 11. This CDR3 spans 15 amino acids. CDR3 residues: CASTSGLAKVYEQYF. The CDR3 DNA follows: TGTGCCAGCACCAGCGGACTAGCCAAGGTCTACGAGCAGTACTTC.